A single sample is the source of the 7 T cell receptor beta chains below, sequenced in a study of T cells in Graves' hyperthyroidism and ophthalmopathy. Amplification of TCR beta CDR3 regions was performed using RNA transcripts as template. HTBI primers were used for first-round RT-PCR of the TCR CDR3. One entry per CDR3 protein, called by TCRdb with MiXCR from the multiplex PCR reads. Seen here are some 550,000 distinct CDR3 sequences, 15% to 20% observed once, and the top ten hold less than 3.5%. The sample was blood. These receptors came from a middle-aged woman with Graves' ophthalmopathy.

This clonotype was detected only a few times. The rearrangement joins TRBV4-1 to TRBJ1-2; 9 positions agree with TRBD1. Germline assignment: CDR1 MGHRA and CDR2 YSYEKL. V lost 0 bases, J lost 4 bases, and 9 bases stayed unmatched. This CDR3 comprises 17 residues. CDR3 in DNA: TGCGCCAGCAGCCAAGATCTGGGGACAGGGTCGGCCTATGGCTACACCTTC. It specifies CASSQDLGTGSAYGYTF.

Concerning this clonotype: Its ends do not fully match the called genes, so a read error is possible. V and J are TRBV7-7 and TRBJ1-2; TRBD1 agrees at 8 bases. CDR1 SSHAT and CDR2 FNYEAQ come from the germline V gene (reference sequence). This CDR3 contains 15 residues. In DNA, the CDR3 is TGTGCTAGCAGCTTAGCCTTGGACAGGGAGGGCGGCTACACCTTC. Translation gives CASSLALDREGGYTF.

This clonotype was counted at least ten times. The V call is TRBV12-3 or TRBV12-4, the J call TRBJ1-1; D is possibly TRBD1 (5 bases). Trimming cost V 0 bases and J 6 bases, with 8 bases left between them. The CDR3 loop spans 13 amino acids. CDR3 sequence (DNA): TGTGCCAGCAGTTTAGCGCGGGGGGCTGAAGCTTTCTTT. It translates to CASSLARGAEAFF.

This chain joins TRBV9 and TRBJ1-1, with D maybe TRBD1 (6 bases). The CDR3 is 15 amino acids. Germline assignment: CDR1 SGDLS and CDR2 YYNGEE. The V end lost 3 bases, the J end lost 6 bases, and 18 bases lay between the germline ends. CDR3 in DNA: TGTGCCAGCAGCGCCCGGCCGGGACATTATGCTGAAGCTTTCTTT. Protein product: CASSARPGHYAEAFF.

This clonotype appeared once. This could be a read error, since a much larger clone is one nucleotide away. The rearrangement links TRBV7-9 to TRBJ2-1, with 7 positions matching TRBD2. The CDR3 extends over 13 amino acids. V lost 1 base and J lost 12; bases outside the gene matches: 6. Germline V lookup: CDR1 SEHNR, CDR2 FQNEAQ (reference sequence). As DNA, the CDR3 is TGTGCCAGCAGCTTAGAGCGGGACCATGGGCAGTTCTTC. Amino acids: CASSLERDHGQFF.

This clonotype was observed a handful of times. The gene calls are TRBV29-1 and TRBJ2-5; no definite D call. V was shortened by 4 bases and J by 5 bases, with 11 bases between the two germline ends. CDR1 is SQVTM and CDR2 is ANQGSEA in the germline V gene. This CDR3 region has 12 residues. CDR3 sequence: CSVAGVGETQYF. In DNA, the CDR3 is TGCAGCGTTGCTGGGGTTGGGGAGACCCAGTACTTC.

The chain is built from TRBV6-2 or TRBV6-3 and TRBJ2-5, with TRBD1 matching 8 bases. This CDR3 is 12 amino acids long. After removal of 8 bases from V and 5 bases from J, the junction contained 4 bases not matched to a gene. Germline V gene lookup returns CDR1 MNHEY and CDR2 SVGEGT. The CDR3 DNA reads as TGTGCCAGCTTTAGACAGGGGGAGACCCAGTACTTC. It specifies CASFRQGETQYF.